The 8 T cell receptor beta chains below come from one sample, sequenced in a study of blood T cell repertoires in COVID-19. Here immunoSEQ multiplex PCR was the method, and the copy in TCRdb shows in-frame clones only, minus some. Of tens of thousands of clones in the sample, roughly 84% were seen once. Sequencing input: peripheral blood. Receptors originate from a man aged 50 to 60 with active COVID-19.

Here the CDR3 DNA reads TGTGCCAGCAGTTATATGGGGGGAGGGGGCTACACCTTC. Its translation is CASSYMGGGGYTF. The chain carries TRBV6-5 and TRBJ1-2, with D tentatively TRBD1 (5 bases). CDR1 MNHEY and CDR2 SVGAGI come from the germline V gene. Trimming pared 3 bases from V and 8 bases from J, leaving 13 bases between. CDR3 length: 13 amino acids.

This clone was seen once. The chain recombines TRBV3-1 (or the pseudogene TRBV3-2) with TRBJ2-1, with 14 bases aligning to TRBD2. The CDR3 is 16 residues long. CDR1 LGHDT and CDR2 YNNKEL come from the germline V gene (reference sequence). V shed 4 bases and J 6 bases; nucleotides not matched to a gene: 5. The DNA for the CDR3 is TGTGCCAGCAGCCCCCGACTAGCGGGAGGGCCCAATGAGCAGTTCTTC. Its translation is CASSPRLAGGPNEQFF.

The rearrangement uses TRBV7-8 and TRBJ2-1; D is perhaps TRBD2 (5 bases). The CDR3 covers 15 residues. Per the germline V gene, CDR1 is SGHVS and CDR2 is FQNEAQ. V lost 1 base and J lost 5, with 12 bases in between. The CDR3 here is CASSLGGEGDNEQFF. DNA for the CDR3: TGTGCCAGCAGCTTAGGGGGTGAGGGAGACAATGAGCAGTTCTTC.

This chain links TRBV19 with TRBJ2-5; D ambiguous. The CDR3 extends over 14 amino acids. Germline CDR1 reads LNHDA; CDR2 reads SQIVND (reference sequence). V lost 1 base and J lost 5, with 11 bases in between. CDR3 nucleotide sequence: TGTGCCAGTAGTATAGGTTCAGGATGGGAGACCCAGTACTTC. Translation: CASSIGSGWETQYF. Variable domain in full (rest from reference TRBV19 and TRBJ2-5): DGGITQSPKYLFRKEGQNVTLSCEQNLNHDAMYWYRQDPGQGLRLIYYSQIVNDFQKGDIAEGYSVSREKKESFPLTVTSAQKNPTAFYLCASSIGSGWETQYFGPGTRLLVL.

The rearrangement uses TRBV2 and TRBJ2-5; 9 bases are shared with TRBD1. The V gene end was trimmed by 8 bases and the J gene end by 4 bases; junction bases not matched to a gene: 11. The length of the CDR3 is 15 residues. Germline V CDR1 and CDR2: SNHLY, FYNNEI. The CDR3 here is CASGQDRGGRETQYF. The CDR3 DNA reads TGTGCCAGCGGCCAGGACAGGGGTGGTCGAGAGACCCAGTACTTC.

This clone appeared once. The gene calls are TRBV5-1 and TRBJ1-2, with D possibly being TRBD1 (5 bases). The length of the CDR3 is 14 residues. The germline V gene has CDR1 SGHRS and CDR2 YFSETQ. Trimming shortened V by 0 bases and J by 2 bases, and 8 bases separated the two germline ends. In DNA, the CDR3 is TGCGCCAGCAGCTTGGCGGACAACAACTATGGCTACACCTTC. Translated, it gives CASSLADNNYGYTF.

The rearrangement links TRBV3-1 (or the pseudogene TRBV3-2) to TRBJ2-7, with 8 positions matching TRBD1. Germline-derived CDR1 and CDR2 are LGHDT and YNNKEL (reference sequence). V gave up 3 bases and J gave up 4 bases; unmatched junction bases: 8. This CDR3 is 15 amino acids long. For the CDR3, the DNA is TGTGCCAGCAGCCAGCTTTCAGGGGGCGGTTACGAGCAGTACTTC. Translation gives CASSQLSGGGYEQYF.

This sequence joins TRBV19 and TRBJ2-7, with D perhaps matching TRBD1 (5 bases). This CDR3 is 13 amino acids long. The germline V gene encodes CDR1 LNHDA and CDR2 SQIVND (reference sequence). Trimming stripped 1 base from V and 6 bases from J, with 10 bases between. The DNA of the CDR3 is TGTGCCAGTAGTATAGGAACAGGTGGCGAGCAGTACTTC. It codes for CASSIGTGGEQYF.